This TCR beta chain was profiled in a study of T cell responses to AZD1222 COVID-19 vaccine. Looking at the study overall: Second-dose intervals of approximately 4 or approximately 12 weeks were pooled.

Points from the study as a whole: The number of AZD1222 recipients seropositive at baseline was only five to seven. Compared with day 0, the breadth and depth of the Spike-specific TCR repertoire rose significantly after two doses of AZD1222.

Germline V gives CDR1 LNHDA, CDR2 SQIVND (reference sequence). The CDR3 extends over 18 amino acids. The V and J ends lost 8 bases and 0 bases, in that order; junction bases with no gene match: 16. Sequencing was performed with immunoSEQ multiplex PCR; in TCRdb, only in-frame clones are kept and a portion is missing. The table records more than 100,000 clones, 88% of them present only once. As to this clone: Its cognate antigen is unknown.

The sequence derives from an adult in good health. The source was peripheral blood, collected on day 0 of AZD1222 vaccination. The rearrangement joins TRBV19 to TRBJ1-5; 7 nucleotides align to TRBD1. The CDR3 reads CASRTVGQRINSNQPQHF. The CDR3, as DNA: TGTGCCAGTCGAACTGTGGGACAGCGGATTAATAGCAATCAGCCCCAGCATTTT.